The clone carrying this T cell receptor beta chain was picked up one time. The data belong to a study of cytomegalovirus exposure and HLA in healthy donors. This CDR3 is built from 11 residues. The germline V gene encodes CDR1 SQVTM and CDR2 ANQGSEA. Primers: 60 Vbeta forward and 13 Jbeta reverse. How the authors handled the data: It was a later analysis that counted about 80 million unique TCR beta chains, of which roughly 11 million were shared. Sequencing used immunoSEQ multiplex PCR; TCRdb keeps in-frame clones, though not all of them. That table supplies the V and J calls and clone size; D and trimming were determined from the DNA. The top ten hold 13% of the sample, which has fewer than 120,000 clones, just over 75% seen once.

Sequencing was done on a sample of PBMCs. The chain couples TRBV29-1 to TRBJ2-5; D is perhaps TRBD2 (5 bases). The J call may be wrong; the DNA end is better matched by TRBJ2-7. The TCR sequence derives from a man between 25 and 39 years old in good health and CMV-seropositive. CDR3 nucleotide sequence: TGCAGCGTTGAGCGGGCATACGAGCAGTACTTC. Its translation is CSVERAYEQYF.